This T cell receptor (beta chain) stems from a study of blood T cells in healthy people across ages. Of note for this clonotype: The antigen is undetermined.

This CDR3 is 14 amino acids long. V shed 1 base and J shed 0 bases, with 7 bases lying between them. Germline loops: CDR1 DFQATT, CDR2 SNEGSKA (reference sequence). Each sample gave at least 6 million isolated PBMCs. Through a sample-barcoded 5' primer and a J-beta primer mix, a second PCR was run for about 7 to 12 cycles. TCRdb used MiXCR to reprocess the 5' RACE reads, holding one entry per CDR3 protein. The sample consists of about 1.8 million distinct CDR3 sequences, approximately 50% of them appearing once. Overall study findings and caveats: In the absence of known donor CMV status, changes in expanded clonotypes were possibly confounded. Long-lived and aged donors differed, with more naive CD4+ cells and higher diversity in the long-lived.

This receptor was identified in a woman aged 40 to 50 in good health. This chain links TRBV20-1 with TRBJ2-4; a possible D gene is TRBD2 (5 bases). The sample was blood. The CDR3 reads CSARVRGAKNIQYF. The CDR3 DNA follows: TGCAGTGCTAGAGTCCGGGGAGCCAAAAACATTCAGTACTTC.